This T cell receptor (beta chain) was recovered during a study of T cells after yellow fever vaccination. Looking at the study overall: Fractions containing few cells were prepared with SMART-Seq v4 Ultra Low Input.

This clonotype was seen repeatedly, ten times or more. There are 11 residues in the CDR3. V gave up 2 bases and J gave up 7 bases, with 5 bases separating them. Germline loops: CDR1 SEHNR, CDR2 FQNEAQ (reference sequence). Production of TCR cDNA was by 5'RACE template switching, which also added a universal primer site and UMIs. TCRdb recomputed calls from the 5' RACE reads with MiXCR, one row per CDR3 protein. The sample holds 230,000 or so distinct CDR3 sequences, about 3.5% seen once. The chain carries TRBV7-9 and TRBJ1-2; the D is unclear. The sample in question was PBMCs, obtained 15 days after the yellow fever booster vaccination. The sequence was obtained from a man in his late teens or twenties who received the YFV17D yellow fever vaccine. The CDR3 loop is CASSLFGGYTF. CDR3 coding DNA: TGTGCCAGCAGCTTATTCGGTGGCTACACCTTC.